The 21 T cell receptor beta chains given below trace back to one sample, sequenced in a study of cytomegalovirus exposure and HLA in healthy donors. This PCR relied on a set of 60 Vbeta primers and 13 Jbeta primers. Method: immunoSEQ multiplex PCR; TCRdb's copy keeps in-frame clones and lacks some. This sample has about 200,000 clones, with 82% found just once. The source material was PBMCs. The origin of the receptors is a woman between 40 and 50 years old in good health and CMV-seronegative.

The rearrangement joins TRBV19 to TRBJ2-4; D perhaps matches TRBD2 (5 bases). Between the trimmed V and J ends, which lost 7 bases and 8 bases, there was a span of 12 bases. CDR1 LNHDA and CDR2 SQIVND come from the germline V gene (reference sequence). CDR3 length: 12 amino acids. The CDR3: CASTGGWDIQYF. In nucleotides, the CDR3 is TGTGCCAGTACCGGCGGGTGGGACATTCAGTACTTC.

This clone was seen a handful of times. The chain combines TRBV30 with TRBJ1-5; 7 nucleotides agree with TRBD1. Germline V gene lookup returns CDR1 GTSNPN and CDR2 SVGIG (reference sequence). CDR3 size: 12 residues. Trimming took 5 bases from V and 4 from J; bases not matched to a gene: 2. This CDR3 reads CAWAGGNQPQHF. The CDR3 DNA reads TGTGCCTGGGCAGGGGGGAATCAGCCCCAGCATTTT. The full variable domain, completed using reference TRBV30 and TRBJ1-5, is SQTIHQWPATLVQPVGSPLSLECTVEGTSNPNLYWYRQAAGRGLQLLFYSVGIGQISSEVPQNLSASRPQDRQFILSSKKLLLSDSGFYLCAWAGGNQPQHFGDGTRLSIL.

The rearrangement uses TRBV15 and TRBJ1-2, with a tentative D call TRBD1 (5 bases). V lost 5 bases and J lost 1, with 23 bases in between. Germline CDR1 is LNHNV and CDR2 is YYDKDF (reference sequence). The CDR3 has 18 residues. The CDR3 nucleotides are TGTGCCACCAGCTCAACCAGAGTGGGCAGGGCGAATAACTATGGCTACACCTTC. The encoded protein is CATSSTRVGRANNYGYTF.

This chain connects TRBV9 to TRBJ2-3; a weak D match, TRBD2 (6 bases). This CDR3 has 15 residues. V shed 3 bases and J shed 0 bases, with 11 bases lying between them. Germline V gives CDR1 SGDLS, CDR2 YYNGEE. This CDR3 is CASSADGTSTDTQYF. The CDR3 DNA sequence: TGTGCCAGCAGCGCCGACGGGACTAGCACAGATACGCAGTATTTT.

V usage is TRBV27 and J usage is TRBJ1-2, with TRBD1 identical over 8 bases. The CDR3 has 16 amino acids. The V and J ends lost 2 bases and 4 bases, in that order; junction bases with no gene match: 9. Germline lookup yields CDR1 MNHEY and CDR2 SMNVEV (reference sequence). CDR3 nucleotides: TGTGCCAGCAGTTTACGCCGGGGGACAGGTTTCTATGGCTACACCTTC. Its protein is CASSLRRGTGFYGYTF.

A note on this clone: The identical CDR3 is also encoded by other nucleotide sequences in the sample. V gene TRBV7-2 combines with J gene TRBJ2-7; TRBD2 matches 7 bases. This CDR3 spans 15 amino acids. J gave up 3 bases and V 5 bases, and 10 bases lay outside the gene matches. CDR1 SGHTA and CDR2 FQGNSA come from the germline V gene. CDR3 coding DNA: TGTGCCAGCAGCCCCAAGGGAGGGACGGGCTACGAGCAGTACTTC. It yields the protein CASSPKGGTGYEQYF.

The chain is built from TRBV27 and TRBJ2-5; no reliable D call. This CDR3 is 16 amino acids long. Per germline, CDR1 MNHEY and CDR2 SMNVEV (reference sequence). The ends were cut back, 8 bases at V and 6 bases at J, with 25 bases in the middle. For the CDR3, the DNA is TGTGCCAGCCTCCCCCTCGGCGGTAGCCGAGGAAAGACCCAGTACTTC. Its protein product is CASLPLGGSRGKTQYF.

The V gene is TRBV5-1, the J gene TRBJ2-3; D remains ambiguous. V gave up 3 bases and J gave up 2 bases, with 13 bases separating them. The CDR3 loop spans 15 amino acids. Germline values: CDR1 SGHRS, CDR2 YFSETQ. CDR3 nucleotide sequence: TGCGCCAGCAGCTCAACAGTCCTCACCACAGATACGCAGTATTTT. Its protein is CASSSTVLTTDTQYF.

The chain joins TRBV5-1 to TRBJ2-2, with 11 bases matching TRBD2. V was pared by 1 base and J by 3 bases, with 5 bases of the junction left unmatched. This CDR3 is 17 amino acids long. Germline lookup yields CDR1 SGHRS and CDR2 YFSETQ. The CDR3 is CASSLLAGGGYTGELFF. Written as DNA, the CDR3 is TGCGCCAGCAGCTTGCTAGCGGGAGGAGGGTACACCGGGGAGCTGTTTTTT.

As to this clone: This same CDR3 is encoded by further DNA sequences in the sample. V and J are TRBV7-9 and TRBJ2-1; 11 positions match TRBD2. Germline loops: CDR1 SEHNR, CDR2 FQNEAQ (reference sequence). V dropped 5 bases and J dropped 7; count of bases not matched to a gene: 19. This CDR3 is built from 19 residues. CDR3 DNA sequence: TGTGCCAGCAGCCCTCAATCTTTATCGACTAGCGGGACGTATAATGAGCAGTTCTTC. Encoded protein: CASSPQSLSTSGTYNEQFF.

The rearrangement uses TRBV9 and TRBJ2-3; 8 nucleotides align to TRBD2. This CDR3 has 14 amino acids. J lost 0 bases, V lost 5 bases, and 2 bases had no gene match. Germline V gene data show CDR1 as SGDLS and CDR2 as YYNGEE. CDR3 region: CASSTSGSTDTQYF. In DNA form, the CDR3 reads TGTGCCAGCAGTACTAGCGGAAGCACAGATACGCAGTATTTT.

The rearrangement uses TRBV14 and TRBJ2-5, with 8 bases that match TRBD2. The CDR3 sequence is 15 residues long. Germline V CDR1 and CDR2: SGHDN, FVKESK. The V segment lost 4 bases and the J segment 5 bases; nucleotides outside the gene matches: 9. The CDR3 DNA is TGTGCCAGCAGCCCGGGACTAGGGTCGTTCGAGACCCAGTACTTC. Encoded protein: CASSPGLGSFETQYF. The variable domain in full, with the rest retrieved from reference TRBV14 and TRBJ2-5, is EAGVTQFPSHSVIEKGQTVTLRCDPISGHDNLYWYRRVMGKEIKFLLHFVKESKQDESGMPNNRFLAERTGGTYSTLKVQPAELEDSGVYFCASSPGLGSFETQYFGPGTRLLVL.

The gene calls are TRBV11-3 and TRBJ1-1; D may be TRBD1 (6 bases). V shed 5 bases and J shed 8 bases, with 21 bases lying between them. The germline CDR1 and CDR2 sequences are SGHNT and YENEEA. The CDR3 runs to 15 residues. In DNA, the CDR3 is TGTGCCAGCAGCCCCAACGGGGGGCCAAGTGAGGAAGCTTTCTTT. This gives the protein CASSPNGGPSEEAFF.

The chain employs TRBV1 and TRBJ2-7; TRBD2 reflects the table's D call only, with no check against the DNA. TRBV1 represents a pseudogene. This CDR3 is 13 amino acids long. The CDR3 is CTSSLRGSYEQYF. CDR3 sequence (DNA): TGCACCAGCAGCCTTCGGGGCTCCTACGAGCAGTACTTC.

The rearrangement links TRBV5-4 to TRBJ2-1; TRBD2 agrees at 12 bases. With 4 bases clipped from V and 6 bases from J, the junction kept 14 bases outside the gene matches. The CDR3 totals 18 residues. Germline values: CDR1 SGHNT, CDR2 YYREEE (reference sequence). CDR3 in DNA: TGTGCCAGCAGCGGTCTAGCGGGAGGGCCTAAGGTTCCCAATGAGCAGTTCTTC. Its protein is CASSGLAGGPKVPNEQFF.

The V and J genes are TRBV4-1 and TRBJ1-5; possible D gene TRBD1, 5 bases. The CDR3 runs 16 residues. The V gene's germline CDR1 is MGHRA and CDR2 YSYEKL. V lost 1 base, J lost 6 bases, and 16 bases lay in between. CDR3 residues: CASSQAAGKFGQPQHF. CDR3 nucleotides: TGCGCCAGCAGCCAAGCGGCAGGGAAGTTTGGTCAGCCCCAGCATTTT.

The chain uses TRBV28 and TRBJ1-4; 7 bases are a match to TRBD1. V gave up 3 bases and J gave up 3 bases; unmatched junction bases: 4. This CDR3 is built from 15 residues. The V gene's germline CDR1 is MDHEN and CDR2 SYDVKM. As DNA, the CDR3 is TGTGCCAGCAGTTTCGTACAGGGGTCTAATGAAAAACTGTTTTTT. Translating it yields CASSFVQGSNEKLFF.

The gene calls are TRBV5-4 and TRBJ2-3, with 10 bases aligning to TRBD1. Trimming removed 4 bases from V and 3 bases from J; junction bases left unmatched: 5. This CDR3 spans 15 amino acids. Germline loops: CDR1 SGHNT, CDR2 YYREEE (reference sequence). In DNA form, the CDR3 reads TGTGCCAGCAGCCACGGGGACAGGGGAACAGATACGCAGTATTTT. This translates into CASSHGDRGTDTQYF.

The chain couples TRBV28 to TRBJ1-5; 10 positions match TRBD1. Germline-derived CDR1 and CDR2 are MDHEN and SYDVKM. V shed 10 bases, J shed 2 bases, and the junction held 5 bases outside the gene matches. This CDR3 comprises 14 residues. As DNA, the CDR3 is TGTGCCATCCAGGGACAGGGGCGCAATCAGCCCCAGCATTTT. This translates into CAIQGQGRNQPQHF.

The chain employs TRBV7-9 and TRBJ2-3, with 7 bases that match TRBD2. The CDR3 spans 12 residues. Germline V gene data show CDR1 as SEHNR and CDR2 as FQNEAQ (reference sequence). V trimming: 5 bases; J trimming: 4 bases; junction bases outside the gene matches: 0. Written as DNA, the CDR3 is TGTGCCAGCAGCCGGGGGGCAGATACGCAGTATTTT. Its protein is CASSRGADTQYF.

The J gene is TRBJ2-2, the V gene TRBV15, with D maybe TRBD1 (6 bases). CDR1 LNHNV and CDR2 YYDKDF come from the germline V gene (reference sequence). The CDR3 spans 16 residues. Trimming shortened V by 3 bases and J by 5 bases, and 16 bases separated the two germline ends. The DNA for the CDR3 is TGTGCCACCAGCAGGCCTCGGATACAGGGTACCGGGGAGCTGTTTTTT. The encoded protein is CATSRPRIQGTGELFF.